What follows describes a single T cell receptor beta chain. This sequence may be a read error, since a much larger clone differs from it by one base. These data are taken from a study of tumor-infiltrating lymphocytes in primary liver carcinoma. Across the study: Sample counts of productive TCRbeta reads spanned roughly 3.65 to 7.13 million; these counts were similar across tissue types.

From 500 ng total RNA, TCR beta cDNA was generated with a primer in the constant region. A slightly modified ARM-PCR protocol with three nested multiplex PCR rounds produced these TCR beta libraries. One entry per CDR3 protein, called by TCRdb with MiXCR from the multiplex PCR reads. The sample shows over 250,000 distinct CDR3 sequences, 45% to 70% of them seen only once. Unsorted whole blood supplied the blood RNA, and germline DNA was isolated too. The sequencing input was peripheral blood. The origin of this receptor is a woman in her twenties or thirties with primary liver carcinoma and hepatitis B virus infection.

Here the CDR3 reads CASSRTCGTQYF. CDR3 bases: TGTGCCAGCAGCCGGACTTGCGGGACCCAGTACTTC. The V and J genes are TRBV12-3 or TRBV12-4 and TRBJ2-5, with D possibly TRBD2 on 5 matching bases. The CDR3 totals 12 residues. Between the trimmed V and J ends, which lost 6 bases and 7 bases, there was a span of 12 bases.